These 31 T cell receptor beta chains originate from one sample sequenced in a study of beta chain features in type 1 diabetes. Every isolated RNA sample was fully reverse transcribed, so sequencing captured expressed TCRB transcripts. Profiled with immunoSEQ multiplex PCR; TCRdb holds only in-frame clones, not every one. Here the sample spans around 250,000 clones, about 71% being singletons. The specimen was naive CD4+ T cells from blood. All receptors derive from a man between 25 and 39 years old in good health.

V is TRBV27 and J is TRBJ2-7; D might be TRBD2 (5 bases). Trimming took 1 base from V and 4 from J, leaving 8 bases between them. This CDR3 spans 13 amino acids. Germline V gives CDR1 MNHEY, CDR2 SMNVEV (reference sequence). The CDR3 loop reads CASSLFGEYEQYF. CDR3 coding DNA: TGTGCCAGCAGTTTATTCGGGGAGTACGAGCAGTACTTC.

This sequence joins TRBV30 and TRBJ1-2; no reliable D call. CDR3 length: 14 residues. V was trimmed by 0 bases and J by 8 bases, leaving 16 bases between them. The V gene's germline CDR1 is GTSNPN and CDR2 SVGIG (reference sequence). The CDR3 is CAWSVVRTTGGYTF. CDR3 in DNA: TGTGCCTGGAGTGTAGTAAGGACTACTGGCGGCTACACCTTC.

This clone showed up just once. J is TRBJ2-1 and V is TRBV7-9; D is possibly TRBD2 (5 bases). V lost 5 bases, J lost 3 bases, and 17 bases lay in between. Germline lookup yields CDR1 SEHNR and CDR2 FQNEAQ (reference sequence). The CDR3 consists of 16 residues. The CDR3 region is CASSLYGESLYNEQFF. The CDR3 DNA reads as TGTGCCAGCAGCCTATACGGGGAATCTCTCTACAATGAGCAGTTCTTC.

This chain uses TRBV7-9 with TRBJ2-5, with D possibly matching TRBD2 (5 bases). V was cut by 6 bases and J by 5 bases, with 16 bases left in between. From germline, CDR1 is SEHNR and CDR2 FQNEAQ (reference sequence). There are 14 residues in the CDR3. The CDR3 reads CASRQTGMSETQYF. The CDR3 DNA reads TGTGCCAGCAGACAAACCGGGATGAGTGAGACCCAGTACTTC.

The sample holds a few counts of this clone. CDR3: CATRPTSGRQETQYF. The CDR3, as DNA: TGTGCCACCAGACCGACTAGCGGAAGGCAAGAGACCCAGTACTTC. V usage is TRBV15 and J usage is TRBJ2-5; 9 bases agree with TRBD2. V dropped 6 bases and J dropped 2; count of bases not matched to a gene: 7. CDR3 size: 15 residues. CDR1 is LNHNV and CDR2 is YYDKDF in the germline V gene (reference sequence).

The rearrangement joins TRBV28 to TRBJ2-3, with D possibly being TRBD2 (7 bases). The CDR3 runs 14 residues. The germline gives CDR1 MDHEN, CDR2 SYDVKM. Trimming took 5 bases from V and 7 from J, leaving 16 bases between them. This CDR3 reads CASSGGAGRNTQYF. The DNA of the CDR3 is TGTGCCAGCAGTGGGGGGGCCGGCCGAAATACGCAGTATTTT.

The rearrangement joins TRBV30 to TRBJ2-5, with D possibly being TRBD2 (5 bases). The CDR3 is made up of 15 amino acids. Per germline, CDR1 GTSNPN and CDR2 SVGIG (reference sequence). Deletions cut 2 bases from V and 3 bases from J, with 16 bases between. In DNA form, the CDR3 reads TGTGCCTGGAGTTCAGGTCTCACCGGGGAAGAGACCCAGTACTTC. Residues: CAWSSGLTGEETQYF.

V and J are TRBV5-1 and TRBJ2-3, with D perhaps TRBD2 (6 bases). This CDR3 spans 15 amino acids. Germline V gene lookup returns CDR1 SGHRS and CDR2 YFSETQ. Trimming took 4 bases from V and 4 from J, leaving 16 bases between them. DNA of the CDR3: TGCGCCAGCAGCGAGACTAGGCGTGGGCCAGATACGCAGTATTTT. Its protein is CASSETRRGPDTQYF.

The chain links TRBV7-2 to TRBJ2-4; unclear D gene. This CDR3 is built from 13 residues. The germline gives CDR1 SGHTA, CDR2 FQGNSA. V lost 5 bases, J lost 2 bases, and 7 bases lay in between. The CDR3 DNA follows: TGTGCCAGCAGCCCTCGGCCCAAAAACATTCAGTACTTC. It codes for CASSPRPKNIQYF.

The V gene is TRBV27, the J gene TRBJ2-6; D perhaps matches TRBD2 (6 bases). The CDR3 loop spans 16 amino acids. V lost 10 bases to trimming and J lost 2 bases, with 18 bases between them. Germline V gives CDR1 MNHEY, CDR2 SMNVEV (reference sequence). The CDR3 region has the DNA TGTGCCACCGGGACTGCGCCTTTCGCTGGGGCCAACGTCCTGACTTTC. Encoded protein: CATGTAPFAGANVLTF.

This clone was counted only a few times. The rearrangement joins TRBV25-1 to TRBJ2-5, with 7 bases aligning to TRBD2. With 8 bases clipped from V and 5 bases from J, the junction kept 8 bases outside the gene matches. The CDR3 runs 13 residues. CDR1 is MGHDK, CDR2 SYGVNS, per germline. The CDR3 DNA is TGTGCCAGCGCCCCAGCGGGGCGGGAGACCCAGTACTTC. It translates to CASAPAGRETQYF.

The chain has TRBV5-6 and TRBJ2-1; 8 nucleotides match TRBD1. The germline V gene encodes CDR1 SGHDT and CDR2 YYEEEE. The CDR3 totals 16 residues. V lost 4 bases to trimming and J lost 7 bases; unmatched junction nucleotides: 13. The CDR3 loop is CASSPRQGNSANEQFF. The CDR3 DNA reads as TGTGCCAGCAGCCCGCGACAGGGGAATAGCGCGAATGAGCAGTTCTTC.

This clone has a single count. This rearrangement joins TRBV7-9 to TRBJ2-7, with D unresolved. Germline V gene lookup returns CDR1 SEHNR and CDR2 FQNEAQ (reference sequence). The length of the CDR3 is 12 residues. Trimming pared 5 bases from V and 3 bases from J, leaving 8 bases between. CDR3 residues: CASSRLVYEQYF. The CDR3 DNA sequence: TGTGCCAGCAGCCGCCTGGTCTACGAGCAGTACTTC.

This sequence joins TRBV15 and TRBJ1-2; 9 bases are shared with TRBD1. Trimming removed 1 base from V and 6 bases from J; junction bases left unmatched: 6. Germline CDR1 LNHNV, CDR2 YYDKDF (reference sequence). There are 15 residues in the CDR3. The DNA for the CDR3 is TGTGCCACCAGCAGAGGAACAGGGGGCGCCGATGGCTACACCTTC. Protein sequence: CATSRGTGGADGYTF. The variable domain in full, completed from reference TRBV15 and TRBJ1-2, reads DAMVIQNPRYQVTQFGKPVTLSCSQTLNHNVMYWYQQKSSQAPKLLFHYYDKDFNNEADTPDNFQSRRPNTSFCFLDIRSPGLGDTAMYLCATSRGTGGADGYTFGSGTRLTVV.

With regard to this clone: Other DNA variants within this sample encode the same CDR3. The chain couples TRBV4-3 to TRBJ2-5; TRBD2 might be the D (5 bases). V lost 0 bases and J lost 4, with 6 bases in between. CDR3 length equals 13 residues. From germline, CDR1 is LGHNA and CDR2 YSLEER. In DNA, the CDR3 is TGCGCCAGCAGCCAAGACCGGGGAGAGACCCAGTACTTC. Its translation is CASSQDRGETQYF.

The V and J genes are TRBV21-1 and TRBJ1-5. TRBV21-1 is designated a pseudogene. The CDR3 loop spans 11 amino acids. The CDR3 sequence: CASSKERTQHF. Here the CDR3 DNA reads TGTGCCAGCAGCAAAGAAAGAACCCAGCATTTT.

This clone was found a few times. Other DNA sequences from this sample encode an identical CDR3 as well. The chain uses TRBV30 and TRBJ2-3, with D possibly being TRBD2 (6 bases). Germline CDR1 is GTSNPN and CDR2 is SVGIG (reference sequence). CDR3 length equals 14 residues. V gave up 0 bases and J gave up 3 bases, with 10 bases separating them. CDR3 sequence reads: CAWSVPGGTDTQYF. CDR3 nucleotide sequence: TGTGCCTGGAGTGTACCTGGAGGGACAGATACGCAGTATTTT.

This rearrangement joins TRBV9 to TRBJ2-7; 7 nucleotides agree with TRBD2. CDR1 and CDR2 from the germline V gene are SGDLS and YYNGEE. V lost 3 bases and J lost 6; bases outside the gene matches: 6. The CDR3 loop spans 13 amino acids. CDR3 sequence reads: CASSARPGGEQYF. The CDR3, as DNA: TGTGCCAGCAGCGCAAGGCCGGGAGGCGAGCAGTACTTC.

The rearrangement joins TRBV30 to TRBJ2-3; D remains ambiguous. CDR3 length: 12 residues. Trimming removed 2 bases from V and 4 bases from J, with 7 bases in between. CDR1 is GTSNPN and CDR2 is SVGIG in the germline V gene (reference sequence). DNA for the CDR3: TGTGCCTGGAGTTCGCCCTCAGATACGCAGTATTTT. It yields the protein CAWSSPSDTQYF.

The J gene is TRBJ2-1, the V gene TRBV19, with D perhaps TRBD1 (7 bases). Trimming took off 8 bases at V and 5 bases at J, with 19 bases between the two ends. This CDR3 has 15 amino acids. The germline V gene encodes CDR1 LNHDA and CDR2 SQIVND (reference sequence). The CDR3 reads CASGGGLPHNNEQFF. In DNA form, the CDR3 reads TGTGCCAGTGGAGGGGGCCTACCGCACAACAATGAGCAGTTCTTC.

V usage is TRBV9 and J usage is TRBJ2-2, with 9 bases lining up with TRBD2. The germline V gene has CDR1 SGDLS and CDR2 YYNGEE. CDR3 size: 14 residues. The J segment lost 7 bases and the V segment lost 3 bases, leaving 4 bases of the junction unmatched. CDR3 amino acids: CASSEPSGVGELFF. The CDR3 DNA follows: TGTGCCAGCAGCGAGCCTAGCGGGGTCGGGGAGCTGTTTTTT.

The chain carries TRBV30 and TRBJ1-1; no clear D. V was shortened by 3 bases and J by 11 bases, with 16 bases between the two germline ends. This CDR3 has 12 amino acids. In germline, CDR1 is GTSNPN, CDR2 SVGIG (reference sequence). CDR3 sequence reads: CAWRGQATKAFF. CDR3 DNA: TGTGCCTGGAGAGGGCAGGCCACGAAGGCTTTCTTT.

The V call is TRBV30, the J call TRBJ2-5; no firm D call. This CDR3 is 15 amino acids long. With 5 bases removed from V and 2 bases from J, the gap between germline ends came to 18 bases. Germline V gene data show CDR1 as GTSNPN and CDR2 as SVGIG (reference sequence). The CDR3 loop reads CAWGPLGSVQETQYF. CDR3 bases: TGTGCCTGGGGCCCCCTGGGGTCGGTACAAGAGACCCAGTACTTC.

This chain connects TRBV2 to TRBJ2-7; D is undetermined. With 6 bases removed from V and 0 bases from J, the gap between germline ends came to 9 bases. Germline loops: CDR1 SNHLY, CDR2 FYNNEI. The CDR3 totals 13 residues. CDR3 DNA: TGTGCCAGCAGACCGGACGGCTCCTACGAGCAGTACTTC. Translating gives CASRPDGSYEQYF.

This clone appeared once. This chain connects TRBV5-1 to TRBJ2-5; 9 positions agree with TRBD1. CDR3 length: 14 amino acids. V was pared by 4 bases and J by 4 bases, with 5 bases of the junction left unmatched. Per germline, CDR1 SGHRS and CDR2 YFSETQ. For the CDR3, the DNA is TGCGCCAGCAGCGGTGGGACAGGGATAGAGACCCAGTACTTC. It is translated as CASSGGTGIETQYF.

This chain links TRBV20-1 with TRBJ2-5; D may be TRBD2 (5 bases). V lost 4 bases, J lost 5 bases, and 8 bases lay in between. Looked up from germline, CDR1 is DFQATT and CDR2 is SNEGSKA (reference sequence). There are 11 residues in the CDR3. This CDR3 is CSAMRVETQYF. CDR3 sequence (DNA): TGCAGTGCTATGAGGGTTGAGACCCAGTACTTC.

This chain joins TRBV29-1 and TRBJ1-1; no definite D call. The germline V gene encodes CDR1 SQVTM and CDR2 ANQGSEA. Trimming took off 4 bases at V and 7 bases at J, with 10 bases between the two ends. The CDR3 has 11 amino acids. CDR3 in DNA: TGCAGCGTTGCCGGGATCGATGAAGCTTTCTTT. Protein: CSVAGIDEAFF.

J is TRBJ2-1 and V is TRBV19; 12 bases map to TRBD2. V dropped 6 bases and J dropped 4; count of bases not matched to a gene: 7. CDR3 length: 16 amino acids. CDR1 is LNHDA, CDR2 SQIVND, per germline (reference sequence). CDR3 loop: CASSVTSGSVYNEQFF. CDR3 nucleotide sequence: TGTGCCAGTAGCGTGACTAGCGGGAGCGTGTACAATGAGCAGTTCTTC. Drawing the rest from reference TRBV19 and TRBJ2-1, the complete variable domain is DGGITQSPKYLFRKEGQNVTLSCEQNLNHDAMYWYRQDPGQGLRLIYYSQIVNDFQKGDIAEGYSVSREKKESFPLTVTSAQKNPTAFYLCASSVTSGSVYNEQFFGPGTRLTVL.

This clone has just one count. This chain uses TRBV2 with TRBJ1-1, with 8 bases fitting TRBD1. The CDR3 covers 14 residues. CDR1 SNHLY and CDR2 FYNNEI come from the germline V gene. V shed 5 bases, J shed 1 base, and the junction held 3 bases outside the gene matches. The CDR3 is CASSPGGKNTEAFF. Written as DNA, the CDR3 is TGTGCCAGCAGTCCAGGGGGCAAGAACACTGAAGCTTTCTTT.

This clone was found a few times. This chain connects TRBV29-1 to TRBJ1-1; D is undetermined. The V gene lost 1 base and the J gene lost 4 bases, with 10 bases spanning the gap. The CDR3 sequence is 13 residues long. Germline CDR1 and CDR2: SQVTM and ANQGSEA. CDR3 sequence: CSVEASRFTEAFF. In nucleotides, the CDR3 is TGCAGCGTTGAAGCCAGTCGGTTCACTGAAGCTTTCTTT.

This clone was observed a few times. The chain links TRBV29-1 to TRBJ2-5; perhaps TRBD1 as D (6 bases). CDR1 SQVTM and CDR2 ANQGSEA come from the germline V gene. The length of the CDR3 is 14 residues. With 6 bases removed from V and 7 bases from J, the gap between germline ends came to 21 bases. In DNA form, the CDR3 reads TGCAGCGTCCGACCGGGACACCAGGTCCCGACCCAGTACTTC. Its protein is CSVRPGHQVPTQYF.